Listed here are 4 T cell receptor beta chains from one sample, sequenced in a study of response to subunit inactivated influenza vaccine. TCRdb reprocessed the RT-PCR reads with MiXCR, giving one entry per CDR3 protein. The table lists about 500,000 distinct CDR3 sequences, around 7.9% of them singletons. The sample was PBMCs from blood, taken roughly 24 months after vaccination. These receptor sequences come from a man aged 50-75 years who received an inactivated influenza vaccine.

This clonotype was seen repeatedly, ten times or more. The chain couples TRBV11-2 to TRBJ2-1; 13 bases line up with TRBD2. The J segment lost 0 bases and the V segment lost 5 bases, leaving 10 bases of the junction unmatched. This CDR3 is built from 19 residues. Germline V gives CDR1 SGHAT, CDR2 FQNNGV. CDR3 loop: CASSLGLAGALSSYNEQFF. CDR3 in DNA: TGTGCCAGCAGCCTAGGACTAGCGGGGGCCCTAAGCTCCTACAATGAGCAGTTCTTC.

This clonotype appeared a few times. J is TRBJ2-3 and V is TRBV7-6; TRBD2 matches 10 bases. The germline CDR1 and CDR2 sequences are SGHVS and FNYEAQ. The CDR3 is 17 amino acids. V was clipped by 0 bases and J by 4 bases; unmatched bases: 7. The CDR3 nucleotides read TGTGCCAGCAGCTTAGCGGTTAGGCTAGCGGGAGCAGATACGCAGTATTTT. Its translation: CASSLAVRLAGADTQYF.

The rearrangement links TRBV7-2 to TRBJ2-7, with TRBD2 as a possible D gene (6 bases). Per germline, CDR1 SGHTA and CDR2 FQGNSA. The V and J ends lost 5 bases and 3 bases respectively, with 17 bases between them. The CDR3 is 15 amino acids. Written as DNA, the CDR3 is TGTGCCAGCAGCCCAGCGGGTCAGGAGGTCTACGAGCAGTACTTC. It translates to CASSPAGQEVYEQYF.

This clonotype was found many times. The chain links TRBV7-2 to TRBJ1-1; 7 positions agree with TRBD1. The junction had 7 bases not matched to a gene; V was cut back by 5 bases and J by 7 bases. This CDR3 spans 13 amino acids. Per germline, CDR1 SGHTA and CDR2 FQGNSA. The CDR3 DNA sequence: TGTGCCAGCAGCCCAGGGACAGTCCTTGAAGCTTTCTTT. Translating gives CASSPGTVLEAFF.